One and the same sample provided the 21 T cell receptor beta chains below, sequenced in a study of beta chain features in type 1 diabetes. All of the isolated RNA was reverse transcribed, so expressed TCRB transcripts were sequenced. TCRdb keeps only in-frame clones here, not all; method: immunoSEQ multiplex PCR. The sample carries 500,000 to 650,000 clones, roughly 12% recorded once. The study's findings and limits: Type 1 diabetes patients showed a moderate but significant shortening of TCRB CDR3s in all four CD4+ subsets.

Antigens of these TCRs are unknown. The specimen was naive CD4+ T cells from blood. The source of these receptors is a man aged 25 to 40 with type 1 diabetes.

This clone was counted between two and nine times. The chain combines TRBV6-5 with TRBJ2-1; 10 bases align to TRBD1. This CDR3 is 15 amino acids long. Germline V lookup: CDR1 MNHEY, CDR2 SVGAGI. V was clipped by 6 bases and J by 7 bases; unmatched bases: 9. The DNA of the CDR3 is TGTGCCAGCAGCGCCGGGACAGGGGTCGTTAATGAGCAGTTCTTC. This translates into CASSAGTGVVNEQFF.

This clone was seen a handful of times. The J gene is TRBJ1-2, the V gene TRBV6-6; 9 positions match TRBD1. V trimming: 6 bases; J trimming: 2 bases; junction bases outside the gene matches: 7. CDR1 and CDR2 from the germline V gene are MNHNY and SVGAGI (reference sequence). CDR3 length: 15 amino acids. The CDR3 region is CASSRTGEGNYGYTF. The CDR3 region has the DNA TGTGCCAGCAGCAGGACAGGGGAAGGGAACTATGGCTACACCTTC.

The V call is TRBV6-5, the J call TRBJ2-2; D possibly corresponds to TRBD2 (6 bases). From germline, CDR1 is MNHEY and CDR2 SVGAGI. The CDR3 totals 13 residues. V gave up 7 bases and J gave up 5 bases, with 11 bases separating them. The CDR3: CASTHGLTGELFF. CDR3 nucleotides: TGTGCCAGCACCCACGGACTAACCGGGGAGCTGTTTTTT.

V is TRBV5-1 and J is TRBJ2-3; 9 bases are shared with TRBD1. This CDR3 region has 15 residues. CDR1 and CDR2 from the germline V gene are SGHRS and YFSETQ. With V trimmed by 2 bases and J by 5 bases, 6 bases remained unmatched. The CDR3 protein is CASSFDRGAGDTQYF. Written as DNA, the CDR3 is TGCGCCAGCAGCTTCGACAGGGGGGCCGGAGATACGCAGTATTTT. The full variable domain, its missing parts supplied by reference TRBV5-1 and TRBJ2-3, is KAGVTQTPRYLIKTRGQQVTLSCSPISGHRSVSWYQQTPGQGLQFLFEYFSETQRNKGNFPGRFSGRQFSNSRSEMNVSTLELGDSALYLCASSFDRGAGDTQYFGPGTRLTVL.

Points on this clone: The sample has other DNA sequences that encode this CDR3 too. The chain combines TRBV28 with TRBJ1-5, with TRBD1 matching over 11 bases. V lost 6 bases and J lost 5; bases outside the gene matches: 3. The CDR3 is 14 residues long. Germline values: CDR1 MDHEN, CDR2 SYDVKM. CDR3 loop: CASSPGQGDQPQHF. The DNA of the CDR3 is TGTGCCAGCAGCCCGGGACAGGGGGATCAGCCCCAGCATTTT.

Regarding this clone: The sample has other DNA sequences that encode this CDR3 too. The chain uses TRBV18 and TRBJ2-5; D is ambiguous. The CDR3 spans 13 residues. V was pared by 0 bases and J by 5 bases, with 7 bases between. The V gene's germline CDR1 is KGHSH and CDR2 LQKENI. The DNA of the CDR3 is TGTGCCAGCTCACCACCCGCTGGTGAGACCCAGTACTTC. This sequence encodes CASSPPAGETQYF.

This clone occurred a few times. The DNA for the CDR3 is TGCGCCAGCAGCCAAGTAGACGCTAACTATGGCTACACCTTC. Protein: CASSQVDANYGYTF. The chain carries TRBV4-3 and TRBJ1-2; D gene unclear. The ends were cut back, 1 base at V and 0 bases at J, with 6 bases in the middle. In germline, CDR1 is LGHNA, CDR2 YSLEER. The CDR3 loop spans 14 amino acids.

The chain joins TRBV5-4 to TRBJ2-5; either TRBD1 or TRBD2 may fit D (6 bases each). Germline V CDR1 and CDR2: SGHNT, YYREEE (reference sequence). Trimming removed 4 bases at V and 3 bases at J, with 16 bases between. CDR3 length: 15 residues. CDR3 in DNA: TGTGCCAGCAGCCGAGACAGGAGGGTTGAAGAGACCCAGTACTTC. It encodes CASSRDRRVEETQYF.

This clone appeared a few times. The chain is built from TRBV5-1 and TRBJ2-3; a possible D gene is TRBD1 (6 bases). The V and J ends lost 0 bases and 3 bases respectively, with 17 bases between them. This CDR3 is 17 amino acids long. The germline V gene encodes CDR1 SGHRS and CDR2 YFSETQ. CDR3 protein: CASSLGEGGTETDTQYF. In DNA, the CDR3 is TGCGCCAGCAGCTTGGGGGAAGGGGGAACGGAGACAGATACGCAGTATTTT.

There are a few counts of this clone. V usage is TRBV4-3 and J usage is TRBJ2-7, with D maybe TRBD2 (5 bases). In germline, CDR1 is LGHNA, CDR2 YSLEER. CDR3 length: 13 amino acids. Trimming pared 0 bases from V and 6 bases from J, leaving 9 bases between. The CDR3 coding sequence is TGCGCCAGCAGCCAAGATCAAGGAGGCGAGCAGTACTTC. Encoded protein: CASSQDQGGEQYF.

This clone was detected only a few times. This chain uses TRBV7-3 with TRBJ2-7; perhaps TRBD2 as D (5 bases). CDR1 and CDR2 from the germline V gene are SGHTA and FQGTGA. Trimming took 6 bases from V and 5 from J, leaving 14 bases between them. The CDR3 spans 13 residues. CDR3 sequence (DNA): TGTGCCAGCAGGGGTCAAGGGAGTGACGAGCAGTACTTC. Translated, it gives CASRGQGSDEQYF.

The chain links TRBV14 to TRBJ1-6; D is unclear. Looked up from germline, CDR1 is SGHDN and CDR2 is FVKESK. CDR3 length: 17 residues. With 3 bases removed from V and 9 bases from J, the gap between germline ends came to 21 bases. The CDR3 sequence: CASSHSDDPAMGSPLHF. DNA for the CDR3: TGTGCCAGCAGCCACTCTGATGATCCCGCCATGGGTTCACCCCTCCACTTT.

Only a few counts were recorded for this clone. The chain couples TRBV5-1 to TRBJ1-6; D perhaps matches TRBD1 (5 bases). CDR3 size: 16 residues. Germline CDR1 and CDR2: SGHRS and YFSETQ. Trimming cost V 1 base and J 7 bases, with 15 bases left between them. Here the CDR3 DNA reads TGCGCCAGCAGCTTGCATAGGGATGGGGGAAATTCACCCCTCCACTTT. This codes for CASSLHRDGGNSPLHF. The variable domain in full, completed from reference TRBV5-1 and TRBJ1-6, reads KAGVTQTPRYLIKTRGQQVTLSCSPISGHRSVSWYQQTPGQGLQFLFEYFSETQRNKGNFPGRFSGRQFSNSRSEMNVSTLELGDSALYLCASSLHRDGGNSPLHFGNGTRLTVT.

The chain employs TRBV11-2 and TRBJ2-1, with TRBD1 matching 7 bases. The germline CDR1 and CDR2 sequences are SGHAT and FQNNGV. V lost 7 bases, J lost 1 base, and 7 bases stayed unmatched. This CDR3 contains 15 residues. For the CDR3, the DNA is TGTGCCAGCACCCCCGACAGGGTATCCTACAATGAGCAGTTCTTC. Encoded protein: CASTPDRVSYNEQFF.

This clone was counted between two and nine times. V and J are TRBV11-2 and TRBJ2-5; D might be TRBD2 (5 bases). This CDR3 has 14 amino acids. CDR1 is SGHAT, CDR2 FQNNGV, per germline. V lost 5 bases, J lost 2 bases, and 12 bases lay in between. CDR3 sequence reads: CASSHTRPQETQYF. The CDR3, as DNA: TGTGCCAGCAGCCACACTAGACCTCAAGAGACCCAGTACTTC. Full variable domain (remainder filled in from reference TRBV11-2 and TRBJ2-5): EAGVAQSPRYKIIEKRQSVAFWCNPISGHATLYWYQQILGQGPKLLIQFQNNGVVDDSQLPKDRFSAERLKGVDSTLKIQPAKLEDSAVYLCASSHTRPQETQYFGPGTRLLVL.

This clone was detected a few times. This sequence joins TRBV9 and TRBJ1-1; D is uncertain. V shed 0 bases and J shed 4 bases, with 10 bases lying between them. The V gene's germline CDR1 is SGDLS and CDR2 YYNGEE. The CDR3 extends over 14 amino acids. CDR3 amino acids: CASSVGGEPTEAFF. In nucleotides, the CDR3 is TGTGCCAGCAGCGTAGGCGGGGAGCCCACTGAAGCTTTCTTT.

This clone was seen a handful of times. This chain links TRBV19 with TRBJ2-1; TRBD2 matches 8 bases. This CDR3 has 16 amino acids. In germline, CDR1 is LNHDA, CDR2 SQIVND (reference sequence). With 4 bases clipped from V and 5 bases from J, the junction kept 10 bases outside the gene matches. The CDR3 nucleotides are TGTGCCAGTAGTACCTCAGGAGCGGGGGACCACAATGAGCAGTTCTTC. Its translation: CASSTSGAGDHNEQFF.

As concerns this clone: In the same sample, other DNA sequences code for this CDR3. The chain is built from TRBV7-2 and TRBJ2-2, with D possibly being TRBD1 (5 bases). The CDR3 extends over 14 amino acids. Germline V gives CDR1 SGHTA, CDR2 FQGNSA. V dropped 3 bases and J dropped 5 bases, with 10 bases sitting between them. CDR3 protein: CASSFARGTGELFF. The CDR3 DNA is TGTGCCAGCAGCTTCGCTAGGGGAACCGGGGAGCTGTTTTTT.

The table lists this clone with a few counts. The V gene is TRBV5-1, the J gene TRBJ2-2, with D perhaps TRBD1 or TRBD2 (5 bases each). The V and J ends lost 5 bases and 2 bases respectively, with 10 bases between them. The CDR3 is 14 residues long. CDR1 SGHRS and CDR2 YFSETQ come from the germline V gene. The CDR3 loop is CASRAGDNTGELFF. The CDR3 DNA follows: TGCGCCAGCAGAGCCGGGGACAACACCGGGGAGCTGTTTTTT. The whole variable domain, filled in from reference TRBV5-1 and TRBJ2-2, reads KAGVTQTPRYLIKTRGQQVTLSCSPISGHRSVSWYQQTPGQGLQFLFEYFSETQRNKGNFPGRFSGRQFSNSRSEMNVSTLELGDSALYLCASRAGDNTGELFFGEGSRLTVL.

The chain recombines TRBV7-2 with TRBJ2-1; D may be TRBD2 (6 bases). CDR3 size: 16 residues. V was cut by 4 bases and J by 11 bases, with 24 bases left in between. The germline CDR1 and CDR2 sequences are SGHTA and FQGNSA. In nucleotides, the CDR3 is TGTGCCAGCAGCTCGGGGCGGGGACTTGGGGCCGGGAAGCAGTTCTTC. Its protein is CASSSGRGLGAGKQFF.

The rearrangement joins TRBV29-1 to TRBJ1-4; D perhaps matches TRBD1 (5 bases). CDR3 length: 13 amino acids. The V end was cut by 4 bases, the J end by 6 bases, with 12 bases between. Per the germline V gene, CDR1 is SQVTM and CDR2 is ANQGSEA. The CDR3 DNA follows: TGCAGCGTTGTGCAGGGAGGGGATGAAAAACTGTTTTTT. Amino acids: CSVVQGGDEKLFF.